This T cell receptor (beta chain) was retrieved from a study of blood T cell repertoires in COVID-19. In the study overall: Acute and convalescent COVID-19 specimens originated in the United States, Italy and Spain. Sources were T cells, B-cell-depleted T cells, or PBMCs; the material itself was cDNA or gDNA.

The CDR3 runs to 14 residues. Trimming removed 0 bases at V and 4 bases at J, with 10 bases between. The V gene's germline CDR1 is SGDLS and CDR2 YYNGEE. Authors' processing steps: Reference gene primer amplification yielded estimated nucleated cell counts. The assay was immunoSEQ multiplex PCR, and TCRdb's table has in-frame clones only and misses some. V, J and clone size are those of that table, while D and trimming were read from the DNA. The sample records about 170,000 clones, about four fifths being singletons. The clonotype originates from a woman at least 80 years old with active or convalescent COVID-19. Sequencing used peripheral blood. The chain employs TRBV9 and TRBJ1-2; no reliable D call. The CDR3 spells CASSVDSGSYGYTF. The CDR3 DNA sequence: TGTGCCAGCAGCGTAGATTCGGGGTCCTATGGCTACACCTTC. The full variable domain, in which reference TRBV9 and TRBJ1-2 provide the parts outside the CDR3, is DSGVTQTPKHLITATGQRVTLRCSPRSGDLSVYWYQQSLDQGLQFLIQYYNGEERAKGNILERFSAQQFPDLHSELNLSSLELGDSALYFCASSVDSGSYGYTFGSGTRLTVV.